Below, 17 T cell receptor beta chains from the same sample are listed, as sequenced in a study of a mutant IDH1 vaccine in newly diagnosed glioma. Measured with immunoSEQ multiplex PCR; TCRdb has only the in-frame clones, and not every one. The data contain tens of thousands of clones, 90% of them singletons. Time point denoted: week 11, during vaccination. What each vaccine dose contained was 300 ug of mutant IDH1 20-mer peptide, accompanied by topical imiquimod. No antigen is known for these receptors. This material consisted of PBMCs, taken from a glioma patient whose treatment included an IDH1 peptide vaccine. The receptor source for this set is a man aged 18 to 29 with glioma.

V is TRBV29-1 and J is TRBJ2-3, with 8 bases lining up with TRBD2. The J segment lost 2 bases and the V segment lost 4 bases, leaving 2 bases of the junction unmatched. CDR1 is SQVTM and CDR2 is ANQGSEA in the germline V gene. The CDR3 is 13 amino acids. The CDR3 DNA sequence: TGCAGCGTTGGACTAGCGAACACAGATACGCAGTATTTT. The encoded protein is CSVGLANTDTQYF.

The chain couples TRBV5-4 to TRBJ2-2; D remains ambiguous. The germline gives CDR1 SGHNT, CDR2 YYREEE (reference sequence). This CDR3 has 14 amino acids. Trimming removed 0 bases from V and 5 bases from J, with 8 bases in between. CDR3 bases: TGTGCCAGCAGCTTGGGGATGGGGACCGGGGAGCTGTTTTTT. Protein product: CASSLGMGTGELFF.

This chain uses TRBV9 with TRBJ2-1, with D perhaps assigned TRBD1 or TRBD2 (7 bases each). Germline V gene sequence: CDR1 SGDLS, CDR2 YYNGEE. This CDR3 has 15 amino acids. Deletions cut 1 base from V and 2 bases from J, with 10 bases between. DNA of the CDR3: TGTGCCAGCAGCGTACAGGGGGGGGCCTACAATGAGCAGTTCTTC. It is translated as CASSVQGGAYNEQFF.

The chain couples TRBV30 to TRBJ2-5; perhaps D is TRBD1 or TRBD2 (7 bases each). The CDR3 contains 15 residues. V lost 2 bases, J lost 2 bases, and 15 bases lay in between. Germline V gives CDR1 GTSNPN, CDR2 SVGIG (reference sequence). The CDR3 region is CAWSRGRGRQETQYF. CDR3 DNA sequence: TGTGCCTGGAGTCGGGGGAGGGGGCGTCAAGAGACCCAGTACTTC.

This chain links TRBV7-9 with TRBJ2-7, with TRBD2 matching over 8 bases. Losses at the gene ends were 5 bases for V and 5 bases for J; bases not matched to a gene: 11. CDR3 length: 15 residues. CDR1 is SEHNR and CDR2 is FQNEAQ in the germline V gene (reference sequence). The CDR3 sequence is CASSPISGTANEQYF. CDR3 in DNA: TGTGCCAGCAGCCCGATTAGCGGGACGGCCAACGAGCAGTACTTC. Together with reference TRBV7-9 and TRBJ2-7, the CDR3 gives the full variable domain: DTGVSQNPRHKITKRGQNVTFRCDPISEHNRLYWYRQTLGQGPEFLTYFQNEAQLEKSRLLSDRFSAERPKGSFSTLEIQRTEQGDSAMYLCASSPISGTANEQYFGPGTRLTVT.

The chain links TRBV7-9 to TRBJ1-2; 7 bases agree with TRBD1. This CDR3 region has 16 residues. Germline V gives CDR1 SEHNR, CDR2 FQNEAQ (reference sequence). With 5 bases clipped from V and 4 bases from J, the junction kept 13 bases outside the gene matches. The CDR3 DNA sequence: TGTGCCAGCAGCGAGGGACAGCGCCTTAATTCCTATGGCTACACCTTC. Translation gives CASSEGQRLNSYGYTF.

The V call is TRBV2, the J call TRBJ2-1; D unclear. With 7 bases removed from V and 6 bases from J, the gap between germline ends came to 7 bases. The CDR3 consists of 11 residues. CDR1 and CDR2 from the germline V gene are SNHLY and FYNNEI. CDR3 nucleotide sequence: TGTGCCAGCACCGAACCCAATGAGCAGTTCTTC. This gives the protein CASTEPNEQFF.

The V call is TRBV4-1, the J call TRBJ2-2; perhaps TRBD2 as D (5 bases). The CDR3 has 16 amino acids. Looked up from germline, CDR1 is MGHRA and CDR2 is YSYEKL. With 4 bases removed from V and 5 bases from J, the gap between germline ends came to 17 bases. CDR3 DNA sequence: TGCGCCAGCAGCCCGACGAGGGCCAAGGGAACCGGGGAGCTGTTTTTT. Translation gives CASSPTRAKGTGELFF.

J is TRBJ2-7 and V is TRBV7-2; 7 bases align to TRBD2. This CDR3 contains 15 residues. V dropped 3 bases and J dropped 0; count of bases not matched to a gene: 5. Germline V CDR1 and CDR2: SGHTA, FQGNSA. CDR3 protein: CASSFGGSPSYEQYF. The CDR3 bases are TGTGCCAGCAGCTTCGGGGGGAGCCCCTCCTACGAGCAGTACTTC.

The CDR3 DNA reads TGTGCCTGGAGCGGTAGCAATCAGCCCCAGCATTTT. It translates to CAWSGSNQPQHF. The chain links TRBV30 to TRBJ1-5; no definite D call. The CDR3 runs 12 residues. The V end was cut by 3 bases, the J end by 0 bases, with 3 bases between. Germline V CDR1 and CDR2: GTSNPN, SVGIG (reference sequence).

The chain has TRBV5-6 and TRBJ2-7; D possibly matches TRBD1 or TRBD2 (5 bases each). The V gene's germline CDR1 is SGHDT and CDR2 YYEEEE. V was clipped by 2 bases and J by 3 bases, with 12 bases between them. The CDR3 sequence is 14 residues long. This CDR3 reads CASSFQGVFYEQYF. The CDR3 nucleotides are TGTGCCAGCAGCTTCCAGGGAGTCTTCTACGAGCAGTACTTC.

This clone showed up just a few times. V gene TRBV4-3 combines with J gene TRBJ2-3; 8 bases fit TRBD2. The CDR3 is 16 amino acids. Per the germline V gene, CDR1 is LGHNA and CDR2 is YSLEER. The J segment lost 4 bases and the V segment lost 0 bases, leaving 6 bases of the junction unmatched. The CDR3 region is CASSQDRGGLADTQYF. CDR3 in DNA: TGCGCCAGCAGCCAAGATCGGGGGGGTCTCGCAGATACGCAGTATTTT.

The genes are TRBV6-7 and TRBJ1-5; D remains ambiguous. TRBV6-7 is an ORF, with its function uncertain. Trimming shortened V by 0 bases and J by 11 bases, and 17 bases separated the two germline ends. The CDR3 has 15 residues. The CDR3 coding sequence is TGTGCCAGCAGTTACTCGGACCCACTGGGTAGGGCCCAGCATTTT. Encoded protein: CASSYSDPLGRAQHF.

The chain couples TRBV6-6 to TRBJ1-2, with 11 bases matching TRBD1. The CDR3 has 14 amino acids. The junction had 4 bases not matched to a gene; V was cut back by 2 bases and J by 8 bases. Germline loops: CDR1 MNHNY, CDR2 SVGAGI (reference sequence). CDR3: CASSYGDRGIGYTF. The CDR3 region has the DNA TGTGCCAGCAGTTACGGGGACAGGGGGATAGGCTACACCTTC.

V is TRBV6-5 and J is TRBJ1-1; D not resolved. Trimming took 8 bases from V and 0 from J, leaving 7 bases between them. This CDR3 has 12 amino acids. The germline V gene has CDR1 MNHEY and CDR2 SVGAGI. The CDR3 DNA follows: TGTGCCAGCGCCAGATTGAACACTGAAGCTTTCTTT. It codes for CASARLNTEAFF.

The chain couples TRBV6-1 to TRBJ1-4; possibly TRBD1 for D (6 bases). Germline loops: CDR1 MNHNS, CDR2 SASEGT. The CDR3 totals 14 residues. V shed 0 bases and J shed 8 bases, with 10 bases lying between them. The CDR3 DNA follows: TGTGCCAGCAGTGAAGCAGGGGGGAGAGAAAAACTGTTTTTT. This translates into CASSEAGGREKLFF.

The chain links TRBV5-1 to TRBJ2-3; TRBD2 matches at 9 bases. CDR1 SGHRS and CDR2 YFSETQ come from the germline V gene. With 4 bases clipped from V and 0 bases from J, the junction kept 6 bases outside the gene matches. The length of the CDR3 is 16 residues. CDR3 region: CASSGLAHPSTDTQYF. CDR3 DNA sequence: TGCGCCAGCAGCGGACTAGCGCACCCTAGCACAGATACGCAGTATTTT.